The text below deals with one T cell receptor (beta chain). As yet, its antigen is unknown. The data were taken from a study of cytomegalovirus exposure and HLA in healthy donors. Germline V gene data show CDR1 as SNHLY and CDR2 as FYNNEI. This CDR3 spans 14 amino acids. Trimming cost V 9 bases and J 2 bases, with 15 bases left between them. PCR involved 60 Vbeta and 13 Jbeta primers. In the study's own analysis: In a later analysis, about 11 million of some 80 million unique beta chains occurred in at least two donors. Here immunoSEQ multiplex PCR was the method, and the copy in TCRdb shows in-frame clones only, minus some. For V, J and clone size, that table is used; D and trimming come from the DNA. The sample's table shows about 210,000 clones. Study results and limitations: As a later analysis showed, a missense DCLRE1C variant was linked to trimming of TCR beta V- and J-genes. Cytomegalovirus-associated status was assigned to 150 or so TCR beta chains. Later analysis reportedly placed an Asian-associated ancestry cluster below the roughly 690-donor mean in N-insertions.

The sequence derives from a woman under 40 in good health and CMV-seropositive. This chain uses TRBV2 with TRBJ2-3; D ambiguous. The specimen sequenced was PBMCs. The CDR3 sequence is CASIGPDSTDTQYF. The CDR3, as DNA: TGTGCCAGTATAGGCCCCGACTCCACAGATACGCAGTATTTT.